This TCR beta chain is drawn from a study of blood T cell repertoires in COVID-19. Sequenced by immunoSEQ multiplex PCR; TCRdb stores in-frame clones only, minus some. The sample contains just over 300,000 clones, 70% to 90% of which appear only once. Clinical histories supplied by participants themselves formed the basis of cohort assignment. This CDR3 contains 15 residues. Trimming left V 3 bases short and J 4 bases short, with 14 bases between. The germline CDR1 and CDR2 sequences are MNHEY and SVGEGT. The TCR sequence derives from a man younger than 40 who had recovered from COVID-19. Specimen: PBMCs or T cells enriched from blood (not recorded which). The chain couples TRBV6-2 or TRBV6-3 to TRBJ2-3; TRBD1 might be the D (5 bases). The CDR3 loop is CASSYSGFLSDTQYF. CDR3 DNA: TGTGCCAGCAGTTATTCAGGGTTCTTATCAGATACGCAGTATTTT.